This T cell receptor beta chain was found in a study of blood T cell repertoires in COVID-19. Study details: COVID-19 samples from acute and convalescent phases originated in the United States, Italy and Spain. T cells, B-cell-depleted T cells, or PBMCs supplied cDNA or gDNA.

In the original analysis: Estimation of nucleated cell counts relied on the amplification of reference gene primers. Using immunoSEQ multiplex PCR, the repertoire was profiled, and TCRdb retains in-frame clones only, with some absent. V, J and clone size are those of that table, while D and trimming were read from the DNA. The table shows about 15,000 clones, with roughly 73% occurring only once. The germline gives CDR1 SNHLY, CDR2 FYNNEI. With 6 bases clipped from V and 3 bases from J, the junction kept 4 bases outside the gene matches. CDR3 length: 14 residues. This clone was recorded only once. Sequencing was carried out using peripheral blood. The V gene is TRBV2, the J gene TRBJ1-5; 8 bases align to TRBD1. This clonotype originated in a boy between 2 and 10 years old with active or convalescent COVID-19. The CDR3 here is CASRDRVLNQPQHF. The CDR3 nucleotides read TGTGCCAGCAGGGACAGGGTCCTCAATCAGCCCCAGCATTTT.